The 21 T cell receptor beta chains reported below all come from one sample, sequenced in a study of blood T cell repertoires in COVID-19. Only in-frame clones appear in the TCRdb table, and some are missing; sequencing was by immunoSEQ multiplex PCR. In the table there are over 150,000 clones, 85% to 95% of which are singletons. The sequencing sample was made of peripheral blood. The receptors stem from a man aged 25-40 years with COVID-19, enrolled during active disease.

The V and J genes are TRBV30 and TRBJ2-1, with a tentative D call TRBD2 (7 bases). Germline V gene lookup returns CDR1 GTSNPN and CDR2 SVGIG (reference sequence). The CDR3 has 13 amino acids. The V and J ends lost 2 bases and 10 bases respectively, with 15 bases between them. The CDR3, as DNA: TGTGCCTGGAGTTCGGGGGGCACAGGGGAGCAGTTCTTC. Translation: CAWSSGGTGEQFF.

The chain is built from TRBV28 and TRBJ1-6; 7 bases align to TRBD1. J lost 10 bases, V lost 6 bases, and 9 bases had no gene match. From germline, CDR1 is MDHEN and CDR2 SYDVKM. The CDR3 loop spans 14 amino acids. CDR3 region: CASSFGQVGSPLHF. The CDR3 bases are TGTGCCAGCAGCTTCGGACAGGTCGGGTCACCCCTCCACTTT.

The chain links TRBV29-1 to TRBJ2-5, with 9 positions matching TRBD1. There are 12 residues in the CDR3. With V trimmed by 4 bases and J by 7 bases, 4 bases remained unmatched. Germline CDR1 is SQVTM and CDR2 is ANQGSEA. The CDR3 is CSVGTGEGTQYF. The CDR3 bases are TGCAGCGTTGGGACAGGGGAGGGGACCCAGTACTTC.

CDR3 DNA sequence: TGCGCCAGCAGCTTCCAGACAGATAACTATGGCTACACCTTC. It encodes CASSFQTDNYGYTF. The chain has TRBV5-1 and TRBJ1-2; D possibly corresponds to TRBD1 (5 bases). This CDR3 is 14 amino acids long. Germline CDR1 SGHRS, CDR2 YFSETQ. With 2 bases removed from V and 1 base from J, the gap between germline ends came to 9 bases.

The rearrangement links TRBV10-3 to TRBJ2-2; TRBD1 agrees at 10 bases. The CDR3 is 17 amino acids. After removal of 11 bases from V and 3 bases from J, the junction contained 15 bases not matched to a gene. Germline assignment: CDR1 ENHRY and CDR2 SYGVKD. CDR3 in DNA: TGTGCCGGGCGGGGACAGGGGAGGACAAGGGACACCGGGGAGCTGTTTTTT. Protein product: CAGRGQGRTRDTGELFF.

J is TRBJ2-5 and V is TRBV4-1, with D perhaps matching TRBD2 (6 bases). Germline values: CDR1 MGHRA, CDR2 YSYEKL. The ends were cut back, 4 bases at V and 2 bases at J, with 14 bases in the middle. This CDR3 has 15 residues. DNA for the CDR3: TGCGCCAGCAGCCTACACGCCGGGGGTCAAGAGACCCAGTACTTC. This sequence encodes CASSLHAGGQETQYF.

The chain links TRBV7-9 to TRBJ2-5; 9 bases align to TRBD2. V shed 5 bases and J 2 bases; nucleotides not matched to a gene: 3. The CDR3 extends over 14 amino acids. Germline values: CDR1 SEHNR, CDR2 FQNEAQ (reference sequence). The DNA for the CDR3 is TGTGCCAGCAGCCCTAGCGGGGTACAAGAGACCCAGTACTTC. It yields the protein CASSPSGVQETQYF.

The CDR3 nucleotides read TGTGCCAGCAGGGGAGGGACTAGCGGAACCTACGAGCAGTACTTC. This gives the protein CASRGGTSGTYEQYF. The chain combines TRBV6-5 with TRBJ2-7, with TRBD2 identical over 11 bases. The germline V gene encodes CDR1 MNHEY and CDR2 SVGAGI. Losses at the gene ends were 6 bases for V and 2 bases for J; bases not matched to a gene: 6. The CDR3 covers 15 residues.

This rearrangement joins TRBV30 to TRBJ2-5; weak D call: TRBD1 (5 bases). The CDR3 totals 13 residues. With 5 bases removed from V and 5 bases from J, the gap between germline ends came to 15 bases. The germline V gene has CDR1 GTSNPN and CDR2 SVGIG (reference sequence). The CDR3 sequence: CAWGAVGQETQYF. In nucleotides, the CDR3 is TGTGCCTGGGGGGCCGTGGGCCAGGAGACCCAGTACTTC.

The V and J genes are TRBV6-5 and TRBJ1-2; D unclear. This CDR3 has 16 amino acids. In germline, CDR1 is MNHEY, CDR2 SVGAGI. V lost 4 bases and J 2 bases, leaving 17 bases between the germline ends. The CDR3 is CASSSGRMPGNYGYTF. Written as DNA, the CDR3 is TGTGCCAGCAGTTCCGGTAGGATGCCCGGGAACTATGGCTACACCTTC.

V usage is TRBV5-1 and J usage is TRBJ1-4, with D perhaps TRBD1 (6 bases). The CDR3 is 12 residues long. CDR1 is SGHRS and CDR2 is YFSETQ in the germline V gene. V was trimmed by 4 bases and J by 8 bases, leaving 9 bases between them. CDR3 sequence reads: CASSTGREKLFF. The CDR3 DNA is TGCGCCAGCAGCACAGGGCGGGAAAAACTGTTTTTT.

The gene calls are TRBV3-1 (or the pseudogene TRBV3-2) and TRBJ1-3; tentative D call: TRBD1 (5 bases). CDR1 and CDR2 (germline): LGHDT, YNNKEL (reference sequence). V lost 0 bases and J lost 4, with 13 bases in between. This CDR3 is 16 amino acids long. Here the CDR3 reads CASSQDGQGWGNTIYF. The CDR3 DNA follows: TGTGCCAGCAGCCAAGATGGGCAGGGCTGGGGAAACACCATATATTTT.

V gene TRBV3-1 (or the pseudogene TRBV3-2) combines with J gene TRBJ1-1; D is perhaps TRBD1 (5 bases). This CDR3 comprises 14 residues. V was shortened by 3 bases and J by 2 bases, with 10 bases between the two germline ends. Germline values: CDR1 LGHDT, CDR2 YNNKEL (reference sequence). DNA for the CDR3: TGTGCCAGCAGCCACGGGGGAGACAACACTGAAGCTTTCTTT. Translating gives CASSHGGDNTEAFF.

The genes are TRBV2 and TRBJ1-1; D gene uncertain. Germline V CDR1 and CDR2: SNHLY, FYNNEI. There are 14 residues in the CDR3. V lost 4 bases to trimming and J lost 3 bases, with 12 bases between them. CDR3 residues: CASSGRGMDTEAFF. DNA for the CDR3: TGTGCCAGCAGTGGGAGAGGGATGGACACTGAAGCTTTCTTT.

This clone was recorded only once. The V call is TRBV11-2, the J call TRBJ2-7; TRBD2 matches at 8 bases. The CDR3 loop spans 13 amino acids. V was pared by 5 bases and J by 2 bases, with 2 bases of the junction left unmatched. Germline CDR1 SGHAT, CDR2 FQNNGV. CDR3: CASSMGLAYEQYF. For the CDR3, the DNA is TGTGCCAGCAGCATGGGACTAGCCTACGAGCAGTACTTC. The full variable domain, in which reference TRBV11-2 and TRBJ2-7 provide the parts outside the CDR3, is EAGVAQSPRYKIIEKRQSVAFWCNPISGHATLYWYQQILGQGPKLLIQFQNNGVVDDSQLPKDRFSAERLKGVDSTLKIQPAKLEDSAVYLCASSMGLAYEQYFGPGTRLTVT.

The chain couples TRBV30 to TRBJ1-2, with a tentative D call TRBD1 (5 bases). V was trimmed by 1 base and J by 7 bases, leaving 10 bases between them. The CDR3 runs 12 residues. CDR1 is GTSNPN, CDR2 SVGIG, per germline (reference sequence). The CDR3: CAWSAAGFGYTF. CDR3 nucleotide sequence: TGTGCCTGGAGTGCGGCAGGGTTTGGCTACACCTTC.

This clone occurred a few times. V gene TRBV3-1 (or the pseudogene TRBV3-2) combines with J gene TRBJ2-2; 9 bases are shared with TRBD2. The CDR3 is made up of 15 amino acids. J lost 4 bases, V lost 4 bases, and 4 bases had no gene match. Per the germline V gene, CDR1 is LGHDT and CDR2 is YNNKEL (reference sequence). CDR3 residues: CASSRGGGITGELFF. The DNA for the CDR3 is TGTGCCAGCAGCCGCGGGGGGGGAATCACCGGGGAGCTGTTTTTT.

The rearrangement links TRBV7-9 to TRBJ1-4; D gene uncertain. The CDR3 has 17 amino acids. Germline V gives CDR1 SEHNR, CDR2 FQNEAQ (reference sequence). The V gene lost 6 bases and the J gene lost 0 bases, with 17 bases spanning the gap. The CDR3 DNA reads as TGTGCCAGCAGGGATCTTCGTTTAGCCCCAACTAATGAAAAACTGTTTTTT. Residues: CASRDLRLAPTNEKLFF.

This chain uses TRBV18 with TRBJ2-7; a possible D gene is TRBD1 (6 bases). Per the germline V gene, CDR1 is KGHSH and CDR2 is LQKENI. The CDR3 spans 20 residues. Trimming pared 1 base from V and 3 bases from J, leaving 28 bases between. The CDR3 DNA reads as TGTGCCAGCTCACCACTAAACCGAGAGGGTCTTCTGTACAGGGACTACGAGCAGTACTTC. This translates into CASSPLNREGLLYRDYEQYF.

V usage is TRBV6-5 and J usage is TRBJ1-1; D is possibly TRBD1 (5 bases). The CDR3 spans 15 residues. Germline CDR1 MNHEY, CDR2 SVGAGI. V lost 5 bases to trimming and J lost 7 bases, with 20 bases between them. The CDR3 nucleotides read TGTGCCAGCAGTAACATGGGGCCCCCAACAGGTGAAGCTTTCTTT. This translates into CASSNMGPPTGEAFF.

The chain links TRBV19 to TRBJ2-7; D might be TRBD1 (6 bases). Germline-derived CDR1 and CDR2 are LNHDA and SQIVND (reference sequence). The CDR3 sequence is 15 residues long. Trimming removed 11 bases from V and 2 bases from J, with 22 bases in between. CDR3 nucleotide sequence: TGTGCCGTGGCAAGAGACGGGACAATTCCCTACGAGCAGTACTTC. Its translation is CAVARDGTIPYEQYF.